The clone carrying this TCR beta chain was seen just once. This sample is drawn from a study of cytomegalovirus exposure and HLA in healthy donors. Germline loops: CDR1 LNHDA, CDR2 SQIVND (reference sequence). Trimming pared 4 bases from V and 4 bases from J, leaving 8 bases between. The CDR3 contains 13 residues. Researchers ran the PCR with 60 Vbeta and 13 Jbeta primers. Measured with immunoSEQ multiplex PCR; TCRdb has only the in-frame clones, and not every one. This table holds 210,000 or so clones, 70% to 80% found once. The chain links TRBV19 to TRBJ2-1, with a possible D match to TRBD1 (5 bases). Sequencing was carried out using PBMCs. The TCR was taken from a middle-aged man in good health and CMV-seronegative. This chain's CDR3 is CASSKDSYNEQFF. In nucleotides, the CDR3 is TGTGCCAGTAGTAAAGACAGTTACAATGAGCAGTTCTTC.